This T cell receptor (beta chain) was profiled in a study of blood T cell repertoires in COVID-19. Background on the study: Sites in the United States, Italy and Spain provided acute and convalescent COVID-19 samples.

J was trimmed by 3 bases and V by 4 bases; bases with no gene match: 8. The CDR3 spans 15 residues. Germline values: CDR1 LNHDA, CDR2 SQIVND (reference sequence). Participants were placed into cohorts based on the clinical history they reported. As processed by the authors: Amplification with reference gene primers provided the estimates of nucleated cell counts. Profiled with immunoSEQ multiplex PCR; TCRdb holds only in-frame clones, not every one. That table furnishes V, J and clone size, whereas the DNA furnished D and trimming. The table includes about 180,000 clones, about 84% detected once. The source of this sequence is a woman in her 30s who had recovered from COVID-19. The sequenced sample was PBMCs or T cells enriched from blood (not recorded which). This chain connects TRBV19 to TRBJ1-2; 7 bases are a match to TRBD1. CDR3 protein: CASSNLITGDYGYTF. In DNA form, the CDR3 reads TGTGCCAGTAGTAATTTAATAACAGGGGACTATGGCTACACCTTC.